The rows below give T cell receptor beta chains drawn from one sample of a study of shared clonotypes between healthy human individuals. TCRdb's table, derived via immunoSEQ multiplex PCR, lists solely in-frame clones and lacks some. The data hold 550,000 to 700,000 clones, with around 78% observed a single time. The source material was memory CD4+ T cells sorted from blood. These receptors were obtained from a woman in her thirties in good health. CDR3s include the opening cysteine and the closing phenylalanine or tryptophan. The D gene is left open where the match is weak. A clone size is listed for some rows: how often the clone was seen (once, few, many), or a class if it is expanded.

v_call	j_call	clone_size	d_call	cdr3_aa	cdr3_nt
TRBV19	TRBJ1-5	NA	NA	CASNPLGEGSNQPQHF	TGTGCCAGTAATCCCCTCGGGGAGGGAAGCAATCAGCCCCAGCATTTT
TRBV10-3	TRBJ2-6	many	TRBD1	CAIGDSSGANVLTF	TGTGCCATCGGGGACAGCTCTGGGGCCAACGTCCTGACTTTC
TRBV5-1	TRBJ2-7	NA	NA	CASSMAPPGGFSYEQYF	TGCGCCAGCAGCATGGCGCCCCCTGGAGGATTCTCCTACGAGCAGTACTTC
TRBV6-5	TRBJ2-1	NA	TRBD1	CASSFGTGEGNEQFF	TGTGCCAGCAGCTTCGGGACAGGGGAGGGGAATGAGCAGTTCTTC
TRBV15	TRBJ1-3	few	NA	CATSRDPGSSGNTIYF	TGTGCCACCAGCAGAGATCCGGGGTCATCTGGAAACACCATATATTTT
TRBV18	TRBJ2-2	NA	NA	CASSRLGTGELFF	TGTGCCAGCTCACGACTGGGAACCGGGGAGCTGTTTTTT
TRBV2	TRBJ1-3	few	NA	CASSFEGVPGNTIYF	TGTGCCAGCAGTTTTGAGGGGGTTCCTGGAAACACCATATATTTT
TRBV27	TRBJ1-5	few	NA	CASSHPGQGQPQHF	TGTGCCAGCAGTCACCCGGGACAAGGACAGCCCCAGCATTTT
TRBV28	TRBJ2-7	NA	NA	CASSLGGRPYEQYF	TGTGCCAGCAGTTTGGGCGGCAGACCCTACGAGCAGTACTTC
TRBV20-1	TRBJ1-1	NA	NA	CSARVRAEAFF	TGCAGTGCTAGAGTTAGGGCTGAAGCTTTCTTT
TRBV7-2	TRBJ2-3	few	NA	CASSSAYLSTDTQYF	TGTGCCAGCAGCTCGGCCTATCTAAGCACAGATACGCAGTATTTT
TRBV14	TRBJ2-6	NA	NA	CASSQEGGWFSGANVLTF	TGTGCCAGCAGCCAAGAGGGTGGATGGTTCTCTGGGGCCAACGTCCTGACTTTC
TRBV7-9	TRBJ1-1	NA	NA	CASSPDAGGATEAFF	TGTGCCAGCAGCCCAGATGCTGGGGGGGCCACTGAAGCTTTCTTT
TRBV16	TRBJ2-7	NA	NA	CASSRGFSPPEQYF	TGTGCCAGCAGCCGGGGCTTTTCCCCCCCCGAGCAGTACTTC
TRBV28	TRBJ2-7	once	NA	CASSFGGAGFNEQYF	TGTGCCAGCAGTTTTGGGGGCGCCGGTTTCAACGAGCAGTACTTC
TRBV7-2	TRBJ2-7	NA	NA	CASSWSGDKSYEQYF	TGTGCCAGCAGCTGGTCGGGGGATAAGTCCTACGAGCAGTACTTC
TRBV7-8	TRBJ2-7	NA	TRBD1	CASSLRQGSSYEQYF	TGTGCCAGCAGCTTGAGACAGGGAAGCTCCTACGAGCAGTACTTC
TRBV7-2	TRBJ2-7	once	NA	CASSLLRAPYEQYF	TGTGCCAGCAGTCTCCTTCGGGCCCCCTACGAGCAGTACTTC
TRBV27	TRBJ2-3	few	NA	CASSIDKGATQYF	TGTGCCAGCAGTATAGACAAAGGAGCTACGCAGTATTTT
TRBV28	TRBJ1-4	few	NA	CASSDLSSGESEKLFF	TGTGCCAGCAGTGATCTCAGTTCTGGGGAAAGCGAAAAACTGTTTTTT
TRBV28	TRBJ2-5	NA	TRBD1	CASRSTGGVETQYF	TGTGCCAGCAGGTCGACAGGGGGCGTGGAGACCCAGTACTTC
TRBV5-4	TRBJ2-1	NA	NA	CASSRFASGRGYNEQFF	TGTGCCAGCAGCCGTTTCGCCTCTGGGCGGGGTTACAATGAGCAGTTCTTC
TRBV6-1	TRBJ1-4	NA	NA	CASRGGGTNEKLFF	TGTGCCAGCAGGGGCGGGGGAACTAATGAAAAACTGTTTTTT
TRBV7-3	TRBJ2-2	NA	TRBD1	CASSPGQGSTGELFF	TGTGCCAGCAGCCCCGGACAGGGAAGCACCGGGGAGCTGTTTTTT
TRBV10-3	TRBJ1-4	NA	NA	CAISETRLNEKLFF	TGTGCCATCAGTGAAACCAGGCTTAATGAAAAACTGTTTTTT
TRBV4-1	TRBJ1-1	NA	NA	CASSQSRGGNTEAFF	TGCGCCAGCAGCCAATCGAGGGGCGGAAACACTGAAGCTTTCTTT
TRBV5-1	TRBJ2-7	once	NA	CASSLTPGRVGISYEQYF	TGCGCCAGCAGCTTAACCCCAGGCCGGGTGGGGATCTCCTACGAGCAGTACTTC
TRBV4-1	TRBJ1-3	NA	NA	CASSQEGWAGNTIYF	TGCGCCAGCAGCCAAGAGGGGTGGGCTGGAAACACCATATATTTT
TRBV5-1	TRBJ1-2	few	NA	CASSLGQDYGYTF	TGCGCCAGCAGCTTGGGACAGGACTATGGCTACACCTTC
TRBV18	TRBJ1-1	NA	NA	CASSRTGSTEAFF	TGTGCCAGCTCTCGCACAGGGTCCACTGAAGCTTTCTTT
TRBV7-6	TRBJ2-1	NA	TRBD2	CASSPGLAGGINEQFF	TGTGCCAGCAGCCCGGGACTAGCGGGAGGAATCAATGAGCAGTTCTTC